This T cell receptor (beta chain) is from a study of human T cells and chemical hapten exposure. Study-level information: Mostly female, the patients presented with alopecia areata, totalis or universalis.

From the RACE reads, TCRdb called clonotypes with MiXCR, one entry per CDR3 protein. The data contain some 45,000 distinct CDR3 sequences, approximately 13% of them seen just once; the ten biggest clones take up about 6%. Time point reported: pre-sensitization, week 0. This sample's treatment: therapeutic diphenylcyclopropenone sensitization with weekly scalp DPC. In germline, CDR1 is SGHKS, CDR2 YYEKEE (reference sequence). V shed 4 bases and J shed 4 bases, with 14 bases lying between them. The CDR3 sequence is 14 residues long. This clonotype originated in a woman aged 25 to 39 with alopecia areata. Some clones in this sample may be carry-over from other donors' samples. The genes are TRBV5-5 and TRBJ1-1; tentative D call: TRBD1 (5 bases). Sequences were derived from whole blood, sampled in connection with sensitization to the hapten diphenylcyclopropenone (DPC). DNA for the CDR3: TGTGCCAGCAGCCTTGGGGCAGGGTTCACTGAAGCTTTCTTT. Protein: CASSLGAGFTEAFF.